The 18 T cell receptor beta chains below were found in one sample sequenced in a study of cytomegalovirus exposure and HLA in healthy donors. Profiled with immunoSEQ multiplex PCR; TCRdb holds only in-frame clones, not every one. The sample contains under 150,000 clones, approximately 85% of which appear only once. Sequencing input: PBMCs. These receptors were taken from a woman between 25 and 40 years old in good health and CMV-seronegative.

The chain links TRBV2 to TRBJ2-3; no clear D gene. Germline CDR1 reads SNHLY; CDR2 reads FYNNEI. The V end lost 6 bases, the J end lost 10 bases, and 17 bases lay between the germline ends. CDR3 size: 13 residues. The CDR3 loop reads CASSGTSSPSQYF. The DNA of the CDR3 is TGTGCCAGCAGCGGTACTTCCTCGCCATCGCAGTATTTT.

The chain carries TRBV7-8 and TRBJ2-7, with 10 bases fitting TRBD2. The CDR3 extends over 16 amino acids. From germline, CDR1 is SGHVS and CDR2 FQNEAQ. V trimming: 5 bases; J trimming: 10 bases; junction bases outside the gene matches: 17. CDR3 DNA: TGTGCCAGCAGCGCCCTTAGCGGGGGGCCCGCCAATCGTCAGTACTTC. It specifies CASSALSGGPANRQYF.

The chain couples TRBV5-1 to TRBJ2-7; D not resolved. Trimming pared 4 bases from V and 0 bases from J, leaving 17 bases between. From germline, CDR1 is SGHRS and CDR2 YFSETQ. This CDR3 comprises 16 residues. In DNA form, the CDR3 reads TGCGCCAGCAGCCCAAGCAATCGACAAGGCTCCTACGAGCAGTACTTC. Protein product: CASSPSNRQGSYEQYF.

CDR3: CASSPNRDGTEAFF. The CDR3 bases are TGCGCCAGCAGCCCCAACAGGGATGGCACTGAAGCTTTCTTT. The gene calls are TRBV4-1 and TRBJ1-1; maybe TRBD1 (6 bases). This CDR3 contains 14 residues. Germline values: CDR1 MGHRA, CDR2 YSYEKL. The V gene lost 4 bases and the J gene lost 4 bases, with 13 bases spanning the gap.

CDR3 DNA: TGTGCCAGCTCAGCACGGTGGGGGGACACTGAAGCTTTCTTT. As protein: CASSARWGDTEAFF. The chain carries TRBV18 and TRBJ1-1; D is perhaps TRBD1 (5 bases). The V gene lost 5 bases and the J gene lost 3 bases, with 13 bases spanning the gap. This CDR3 has 14 residues. The germline CDR1 and CDR2 sequences are KGHSH and LQKENI.

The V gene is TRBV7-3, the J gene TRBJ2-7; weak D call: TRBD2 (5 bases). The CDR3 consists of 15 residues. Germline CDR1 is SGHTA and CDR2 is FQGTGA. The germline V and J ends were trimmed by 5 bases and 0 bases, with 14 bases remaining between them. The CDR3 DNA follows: TGTGCCAGCAGCCCGGGCCCCGCGGGCTCCTACGAGCAGTACTTC. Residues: CASSPGPAGSYEQYF.

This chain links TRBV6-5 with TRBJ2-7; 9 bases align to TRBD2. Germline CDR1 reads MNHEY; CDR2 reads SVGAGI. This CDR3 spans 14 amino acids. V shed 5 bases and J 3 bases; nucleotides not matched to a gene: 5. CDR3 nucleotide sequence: TGTGCCAGCAGTCAAATAGCGGGGGTCTACGAGCAGTACTTC. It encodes CASSQIAGVYEQYF.

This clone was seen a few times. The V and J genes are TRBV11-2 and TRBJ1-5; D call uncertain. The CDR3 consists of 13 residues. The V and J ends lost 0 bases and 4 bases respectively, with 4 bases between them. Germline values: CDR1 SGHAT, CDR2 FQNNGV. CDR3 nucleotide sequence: TGTGCCAGCAGCTTAGACAGAAATCAGCCCCAGCATTTT. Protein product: CASSLDRNQPQHF.

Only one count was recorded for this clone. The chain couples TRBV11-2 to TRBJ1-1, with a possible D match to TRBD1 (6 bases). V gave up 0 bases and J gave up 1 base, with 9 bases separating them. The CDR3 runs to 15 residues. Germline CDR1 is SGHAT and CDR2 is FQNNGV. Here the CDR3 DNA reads TGTGCCAGCAGCTTAGAGGGCAGGGGGAACACTGAAGCTTTCTTT. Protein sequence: CASSLEGRGNTEAFF.

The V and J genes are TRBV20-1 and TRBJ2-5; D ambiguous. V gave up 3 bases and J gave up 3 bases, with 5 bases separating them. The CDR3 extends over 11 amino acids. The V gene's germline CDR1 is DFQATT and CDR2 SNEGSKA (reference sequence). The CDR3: CSARLKETQYF. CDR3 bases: TGCAGTGCTAGGCTAAAAGAGACCCAGTACTTC.

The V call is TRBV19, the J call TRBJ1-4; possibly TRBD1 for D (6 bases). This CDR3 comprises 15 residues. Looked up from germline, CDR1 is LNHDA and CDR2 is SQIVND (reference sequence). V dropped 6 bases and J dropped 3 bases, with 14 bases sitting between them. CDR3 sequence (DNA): TGTGCCAGTAGAAAGGGGGGGCAGGCTAATGAAAAACTGTTTTTT. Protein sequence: CASRKGGQANEKLFF.

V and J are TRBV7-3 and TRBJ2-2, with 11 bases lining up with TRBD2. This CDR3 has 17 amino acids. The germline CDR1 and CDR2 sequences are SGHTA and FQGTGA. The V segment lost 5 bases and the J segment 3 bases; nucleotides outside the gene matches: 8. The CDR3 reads CASSATSGGLYTGELFF. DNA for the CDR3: TGTGCCAGCAGCGCCACTAGCGGGGGCCTTTACACCGGGGAGCTGTTTTTT.

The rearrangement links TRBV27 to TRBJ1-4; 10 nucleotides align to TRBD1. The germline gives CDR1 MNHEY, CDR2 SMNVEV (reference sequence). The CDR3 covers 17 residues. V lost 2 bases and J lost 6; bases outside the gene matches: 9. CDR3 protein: CASSLLLGTGVDEKLFF. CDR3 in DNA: TGTGCCAGCAGTTTACTTCTTGGGACAGGGGTGGATGAAAAACTGTTTTTT.

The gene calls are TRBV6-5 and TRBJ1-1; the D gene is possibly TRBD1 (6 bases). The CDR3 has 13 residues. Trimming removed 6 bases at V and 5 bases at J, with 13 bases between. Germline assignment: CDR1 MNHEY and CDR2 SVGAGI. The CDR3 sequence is CASSKNRETEAFF. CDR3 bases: TGTGCCAGCAGCAAGAACAGGGAGACTGAAGCTTTCTTT.

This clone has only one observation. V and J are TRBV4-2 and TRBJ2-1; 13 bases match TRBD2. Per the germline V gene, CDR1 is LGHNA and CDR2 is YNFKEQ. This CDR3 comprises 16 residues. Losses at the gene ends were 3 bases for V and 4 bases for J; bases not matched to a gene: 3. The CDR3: CASSHGLAGEYNEQFF. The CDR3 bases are TGTGCCAGCAGCCATGGACTAGCGGGGGAATACAATGAGCAGTTCTTC.

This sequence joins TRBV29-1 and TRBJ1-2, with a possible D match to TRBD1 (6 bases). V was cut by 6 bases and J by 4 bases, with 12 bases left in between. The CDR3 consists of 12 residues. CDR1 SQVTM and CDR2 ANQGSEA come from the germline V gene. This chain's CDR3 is CSVEGGSYGYTF. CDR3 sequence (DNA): TGCAGCGTAGAGGGGGGGTCCTATGGCTACACCTTC.

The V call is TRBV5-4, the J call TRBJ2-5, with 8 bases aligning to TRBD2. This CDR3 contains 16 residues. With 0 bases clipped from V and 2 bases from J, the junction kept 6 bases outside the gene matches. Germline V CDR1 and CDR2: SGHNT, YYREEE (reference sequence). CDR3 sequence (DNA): TGTGCCAGCAGCTTGGGCGGGGGGCAATGGCAAGAGACCCAGTACTTC. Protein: CASSLGGGQWQETQYF.

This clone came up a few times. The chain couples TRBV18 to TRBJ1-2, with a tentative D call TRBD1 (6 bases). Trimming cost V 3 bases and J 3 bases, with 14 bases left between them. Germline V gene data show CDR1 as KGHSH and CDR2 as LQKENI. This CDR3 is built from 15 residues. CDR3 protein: CASSPESTGYYGYTF. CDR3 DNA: TGTGCCAGCTCACCCGAATCGACAGGATACTATGGCTACACCTTC.